This entry lists 3 T cell receptor beta chains sequenced from one sample in a study of blood T cell repertoires in COVID-19. Libraries were prepared by immunoSEQ multiplex PCR; TCRdb keeps only in-frame clonotypes and omits some of them. The profile shows about 280,000 clones, under 90% of them singletons. The source material was peripheral blood. Source of these receptors: a woman aged 25 to 39 with COVID-19, enrolled during active disease.

The rearrangement uses TRBV7-2 and TRBJ2-6, with D uncertain. V was trimmed by 1 base and J by 0 bases, leaving 7 bases between them. The CDR3 loop spans 16 amino acids. CDR1 and CDR2 from the germline V gene are SGHTA and FQGNSA. As DNA, the CDR3 is TGTGCCAGCAGCTTAGGAGGAGACTCTGGGGCCAACGTCCTGACTTTC. It yields the protein CASSLGGDSGANVLTF.

V and J are TRBV5-5 and TRBJ1-5, with D possibly TRBD1 on 6 matching bases. This CDR3 comprises 16 residues. V shed 7 bases and J shed 6 bases, with 23 bases lying between them. CDR1 is SGHKS, CDR2 YYEKEE, per germline (reference sequence). CDR3: CASSMGIGGLSQPQHF. The CDR3 DNA is TGTGCCAGCTCAATGGGCATAGGGGGTCTCAGTCAGCCCCAGCATTTT.

The genes are TRBV3-1 (or the pseudogene TRBV3-2) and TRBJ2-2, with unresolved D. The length of the CDR3 is 13 residues. Germline CDR1 reads LGHDT; CDR2 reads YNNKEL (reference sequence). Trimming cost V 11 bases and J 0 bases, with 10 bases left between them. The CDR3 region has the DNA TGTGCCGGCCGAGCGCCGAACACCGGGGAGCTGTTTTTT. The encoded protein is CAGRAPNTGELFF.